The entry below describes one T cell receptor (beta chain). The CDR3 end lies 3 residues beyond the end of the read and is filled in from the germline J gene. V dropped 2 bases and J dropped 6; count of bases not matched to a gene: 1. This CDR3 is built from 12 residues. Germline-derived CDR1 and CDR2 are DFQATT and SNEGSKA (reference sequence). The data were taken from a study of T cells in women clearing cervical HPV infection. About the research overall: Women with histologically confirmed HPV16-related CIN3 or worse, 2 with invasive cancer, served as cases. Blood came at first lesion visit for cases, post-clearance for controls.

Clones were read by immunoSEQ multiplex PCR, and TCRdb kept only the in-frame ones, dropping some. The listing records 48,000 or so clones. Each participant carried one incident cervical HPV16 infection only. The sample consisted of blood buffy coat. This chain joins TRBV20-1 and TRBJ1-1; TRBD1 aligns across 9 bases. The sequence came from a woman aged 18 to 75 with a cervical HPV16 infection that either progressed to CIN3+ or cleared (not recorded which). The CDR3 DNA, read in part, is TGCAGTGCTAGATGGACAGGGGCTGAA. Amino acid sequence: CSARWTGAE. The complete CDR3 sequence is CSARWTGAEAFF.